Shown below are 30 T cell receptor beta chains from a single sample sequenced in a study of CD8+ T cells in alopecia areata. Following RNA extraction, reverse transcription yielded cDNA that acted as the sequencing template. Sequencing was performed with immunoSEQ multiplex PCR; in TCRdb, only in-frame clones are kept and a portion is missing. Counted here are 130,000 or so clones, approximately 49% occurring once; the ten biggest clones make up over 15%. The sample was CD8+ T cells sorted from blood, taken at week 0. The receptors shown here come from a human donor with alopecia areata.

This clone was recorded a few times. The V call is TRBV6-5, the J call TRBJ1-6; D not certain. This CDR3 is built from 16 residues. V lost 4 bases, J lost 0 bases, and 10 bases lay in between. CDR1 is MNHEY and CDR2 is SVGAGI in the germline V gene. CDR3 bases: TGTGCCAGCAGTTCGTCGGATAGCTCCTATAATTCACCCCTCCACTTT. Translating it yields CASSSSDSSYNSPLHF.

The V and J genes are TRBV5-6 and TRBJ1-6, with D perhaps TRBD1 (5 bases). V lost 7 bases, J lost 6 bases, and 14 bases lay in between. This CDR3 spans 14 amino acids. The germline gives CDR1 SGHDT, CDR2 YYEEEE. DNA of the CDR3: TGTGCCAGCCTTTCCGGGACTGGTAATTCACCCCTCCACTTT. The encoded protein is CASLSGTGNSPLHF.

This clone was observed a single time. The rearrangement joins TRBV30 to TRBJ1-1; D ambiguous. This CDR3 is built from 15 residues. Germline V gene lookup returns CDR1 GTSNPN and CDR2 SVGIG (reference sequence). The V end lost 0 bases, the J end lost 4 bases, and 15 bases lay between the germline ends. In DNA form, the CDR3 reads TGTGCCTGGAGTGTCTTGAACTCCCGGGGCACTGAAGCTTTCTTT. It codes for CAWSVLNSRGTEAFF.

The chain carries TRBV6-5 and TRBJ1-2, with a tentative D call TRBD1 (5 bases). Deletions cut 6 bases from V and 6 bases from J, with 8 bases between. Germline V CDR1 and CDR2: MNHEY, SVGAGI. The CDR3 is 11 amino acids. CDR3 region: CASSQGDGYTF. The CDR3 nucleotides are TGTGCCAGCAGCCAGGGTGATGGCTACACCTTC.

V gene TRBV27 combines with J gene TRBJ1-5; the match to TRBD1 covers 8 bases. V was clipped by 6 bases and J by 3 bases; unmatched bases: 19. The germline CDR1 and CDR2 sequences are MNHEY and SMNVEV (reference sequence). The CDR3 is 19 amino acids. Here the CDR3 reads CASSSVLQGASRINQPQHF. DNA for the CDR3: TGTGCCAGCAGCTCAGTCCTGCAGGGGGCAAGCAGAATCAATCAGCCCCAGCATTTT.

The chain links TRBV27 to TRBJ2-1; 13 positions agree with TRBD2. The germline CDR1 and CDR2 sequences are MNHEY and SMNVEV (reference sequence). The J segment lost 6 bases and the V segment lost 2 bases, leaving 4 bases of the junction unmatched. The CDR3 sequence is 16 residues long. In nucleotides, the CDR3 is TGTGCCAGCAGTTTAACTAGCGGGGGGGCGGTCAATGAGCAGTTCTTC. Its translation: CASSLTSGGAVNEQFF.

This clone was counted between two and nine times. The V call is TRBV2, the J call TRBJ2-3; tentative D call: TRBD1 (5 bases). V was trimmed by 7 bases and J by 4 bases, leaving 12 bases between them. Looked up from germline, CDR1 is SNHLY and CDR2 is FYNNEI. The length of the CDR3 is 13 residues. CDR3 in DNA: TGTGCCAGCACCTTGACAGTTGCAGATACGCAGTATTTT. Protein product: CASTLTVADTQYF. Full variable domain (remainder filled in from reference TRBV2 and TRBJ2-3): EPEVTQTPSHQVTQMGQEVILRCVPISNHLYFYWYRQILGQKVEFLVSFYNNEISEKSEIFDDQFSVERPDGSNFTLKIRSTKLEDSAMYFCASTLTVADTQYFGPGTRLTVL.

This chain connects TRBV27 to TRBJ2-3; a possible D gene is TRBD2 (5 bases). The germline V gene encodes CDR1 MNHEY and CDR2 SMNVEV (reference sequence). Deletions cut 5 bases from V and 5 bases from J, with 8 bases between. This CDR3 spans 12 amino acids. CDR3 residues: CASSHRGDTQYF. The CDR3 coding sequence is TGTGCCAGCAGTCACCGGGGAGATACGCAGTATTTT.

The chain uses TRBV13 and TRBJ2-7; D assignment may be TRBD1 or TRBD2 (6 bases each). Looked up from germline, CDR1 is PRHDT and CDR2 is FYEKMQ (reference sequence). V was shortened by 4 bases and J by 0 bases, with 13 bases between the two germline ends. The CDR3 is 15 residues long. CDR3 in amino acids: CASSWRGKSSYEQYF. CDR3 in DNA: TGTGCCAGCAGCTGGAGGGGGAAAAGCTCCTACGAGCAGTACTTC.

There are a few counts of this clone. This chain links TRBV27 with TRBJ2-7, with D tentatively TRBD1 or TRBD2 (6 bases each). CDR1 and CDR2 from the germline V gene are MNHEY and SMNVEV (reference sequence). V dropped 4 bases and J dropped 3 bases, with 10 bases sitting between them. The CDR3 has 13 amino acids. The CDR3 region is CASSWGASYEQYF. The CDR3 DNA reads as TGTGCCAGCAGTTGGGGGGCCAGCTACGAGCAGTACTTC.

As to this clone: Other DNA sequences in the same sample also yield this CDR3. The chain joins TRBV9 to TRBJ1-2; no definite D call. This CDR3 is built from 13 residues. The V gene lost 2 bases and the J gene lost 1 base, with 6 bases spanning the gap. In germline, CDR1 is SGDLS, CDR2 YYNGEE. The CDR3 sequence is CASSVGDNYGYTF. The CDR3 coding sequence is TGTGCCAGCAGCGTCGGGGATAACTATGGCTACACCTTC.

CDR3 loop: CASSDTGVNGYTF. The CDR3 region has the DNA TGTGCCAGCAGTGACACGGGGGTTAATGGCTACACCTTC. V usage is TRBV6-5 and J usage is TRBJ1-2; D may be TRBD1 (5 bases). With 5 bases removed from V and 6 bases from J, the gap between germline ends came to 13 bases. Germline V gene lookup returns CDR1 MNHEY and CDR2 SVGAGI. CDR3 length equals 13 residues.

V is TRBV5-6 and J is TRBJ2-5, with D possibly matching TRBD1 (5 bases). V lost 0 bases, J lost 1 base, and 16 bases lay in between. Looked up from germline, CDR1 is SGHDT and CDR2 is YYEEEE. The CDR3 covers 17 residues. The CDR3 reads CASSLGGQGLPQETQYF. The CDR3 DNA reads TGTGCCAGCAGCTTGGGTGGCCAGGGCCTCCCCCAAGAGACCCAGTACTTC.

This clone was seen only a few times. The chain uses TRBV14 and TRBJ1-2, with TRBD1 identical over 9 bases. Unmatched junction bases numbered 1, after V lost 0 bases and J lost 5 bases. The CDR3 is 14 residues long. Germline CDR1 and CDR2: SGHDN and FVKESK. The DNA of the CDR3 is TGTGCCAGCAGCCAAGATGACAGGGGGTATGGCTACACCTTC. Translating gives CASSQDDRGYGYTF.

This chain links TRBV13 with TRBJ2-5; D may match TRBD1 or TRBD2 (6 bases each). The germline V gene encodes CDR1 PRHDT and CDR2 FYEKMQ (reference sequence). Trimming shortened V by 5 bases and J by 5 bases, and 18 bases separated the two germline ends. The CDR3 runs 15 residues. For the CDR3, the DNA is TGTGCCAGCAGCCCCGGGGAAGGGGGGAATGAGACCCAGTACTTC. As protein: CASSPGEGGNETQYF.

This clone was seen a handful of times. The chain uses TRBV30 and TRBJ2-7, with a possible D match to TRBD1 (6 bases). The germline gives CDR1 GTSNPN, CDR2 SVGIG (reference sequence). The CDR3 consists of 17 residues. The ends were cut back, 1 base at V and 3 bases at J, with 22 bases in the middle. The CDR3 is CAWSAKKGQRLNYEQYF. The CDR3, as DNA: TGTGCCTGGAGTGCTAAGAAAGGACAGAGATTAAACTACGAGCAGTACTTC.

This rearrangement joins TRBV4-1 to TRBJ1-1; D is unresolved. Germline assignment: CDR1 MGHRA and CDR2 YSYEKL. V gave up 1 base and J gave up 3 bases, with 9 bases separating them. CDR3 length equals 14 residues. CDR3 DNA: TGCGCCAGCAGCCAAGGCCGGACGTACACTGAAGCTTTCTTT. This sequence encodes CASSQGRTYTEAFF.

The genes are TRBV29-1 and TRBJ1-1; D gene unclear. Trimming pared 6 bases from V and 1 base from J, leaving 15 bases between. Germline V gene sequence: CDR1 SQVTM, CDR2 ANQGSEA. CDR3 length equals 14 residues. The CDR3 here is CSVSHGLGNTEAFF. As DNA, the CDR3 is TGCAGCGTCTCACACGGGTTAGGGAACACTGAAGCTTTCTTT.

CDR3 nucleotides: TGTGCCAGCAGCTGGACCCTAGCGGGGGAAGACAATGAGCAGTTCTTC. Protein product: CASSWTLAGEDNEQFF. J is TRBJ2-1 and V is TRBV7-6; 10 positions agree with TRBD2. The CDR3 spans 16 residues. Germline-derived CDR1 and CDR2 are SGHVS and FNYEAQ. V lost 4 bases, J lost 5 bases, and 8 bases stayed unmatched.

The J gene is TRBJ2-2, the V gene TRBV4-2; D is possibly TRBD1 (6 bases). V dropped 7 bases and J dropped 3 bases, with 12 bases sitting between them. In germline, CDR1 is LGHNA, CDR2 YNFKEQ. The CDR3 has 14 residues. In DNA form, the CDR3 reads TGTGCCAGCACCTTGGCAGGGGACACCGGGGAGCTGTTTTTT. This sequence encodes CASTLAGDTGELFF.

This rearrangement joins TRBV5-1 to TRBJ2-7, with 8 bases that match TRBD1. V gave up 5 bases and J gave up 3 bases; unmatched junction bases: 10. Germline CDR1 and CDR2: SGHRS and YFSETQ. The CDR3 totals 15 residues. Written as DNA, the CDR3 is TGCGCCAGCAGTGCGGGACAGGAGAAATACTACGAGCAGTACTTC. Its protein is CASSAGQEKYYEQYF.

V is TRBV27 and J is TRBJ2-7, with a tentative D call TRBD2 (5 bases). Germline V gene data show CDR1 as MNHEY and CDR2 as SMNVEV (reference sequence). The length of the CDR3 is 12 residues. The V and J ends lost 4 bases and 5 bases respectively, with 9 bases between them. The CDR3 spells CASSSRADEQYF. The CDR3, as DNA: TGTGCCAGCAGTTCGCGGGCCGACGAGCAGTACTTC.

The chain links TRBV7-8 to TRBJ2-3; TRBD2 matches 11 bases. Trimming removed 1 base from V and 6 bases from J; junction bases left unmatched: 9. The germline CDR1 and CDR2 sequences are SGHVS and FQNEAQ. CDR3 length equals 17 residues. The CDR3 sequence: CASSLVIAGGPSDTQYF. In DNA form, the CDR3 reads TGTGCCAGCAGCTTAGTGATAGCGGGGGGGCCATCCGATACGCAGTATTTT. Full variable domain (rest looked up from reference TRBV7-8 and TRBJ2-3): GAGVSQSPRYKVAKRGQDVALRCDPISGHVSLFWYQQALGQGPEFLTYFQNEAQLDKSGLPSDRFFAERPEGSVSTLKIQRTQQEDSAVYLCASSLVIAGGPSDTQYFGPGTRLTVL.

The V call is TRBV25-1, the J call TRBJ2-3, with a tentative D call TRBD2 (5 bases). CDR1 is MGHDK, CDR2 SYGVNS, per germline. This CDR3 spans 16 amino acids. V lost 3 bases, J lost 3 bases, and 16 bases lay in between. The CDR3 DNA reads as TGTGCCAGCAGTGACGGCGGGTGGATCGGGACAGATACGCAGTATTTT. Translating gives CASSDGGWIGTDTQYF.

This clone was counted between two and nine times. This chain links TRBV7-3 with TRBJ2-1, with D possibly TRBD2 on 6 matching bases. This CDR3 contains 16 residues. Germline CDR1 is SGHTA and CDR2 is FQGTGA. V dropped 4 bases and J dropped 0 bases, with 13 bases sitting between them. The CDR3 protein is CASSSRLAASYNEQFF. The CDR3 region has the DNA TGTGCCAGCAGCTCCCGATTAGCGGCCTCCTACAATGAGCAGTTCTTC.

CDR3: CASSVGTGRETQYF. The CDR3 nucleotides read TGTGCCAGCAGCGTAGGTACAGGGAGAGAGACCCAGTACTTC. This sequence joins TRBV9 and TRBJ2-5, with D perhaps matching TRBD1 (6 bases). The length of the CDR3 is 14 residues. CDR1 is SGDLS and CDR2 is YYNGEE in the germline V gene. The V end lost 0 bases, the J end lost 4 bases, and 10 bases lay between the germline ends. The full variable domain, rest sourced from reference TRBV9 and TRBJ2-5, is DSGVTQTPKHLITATGQRVTLRCSPRSGDLSVYWYQQSLDQGLQFLIQYYNGEERAKGNILERFSAQQFPDLHSELNLSSLELGDSALYFCASSVGTGRETQYFGPGTRLLVL.

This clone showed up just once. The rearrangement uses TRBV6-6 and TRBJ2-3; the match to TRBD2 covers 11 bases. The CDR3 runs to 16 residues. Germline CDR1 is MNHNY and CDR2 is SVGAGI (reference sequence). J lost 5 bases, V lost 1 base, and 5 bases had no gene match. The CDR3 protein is CASSYFSGGAEDTQYF. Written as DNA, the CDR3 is TGTGCCAGCAGTTACTTTAGCGGGGGGGCCGAAGATACGCAGTATTTT.

CDR3 coding DNA: TGTGCCATCAGTGAGATGCAGGGAACAGACAATGAGCAGTTCTTC. Encoded protein: CAISEMQGTDNEQFF. This chain links TRBV10-3 with TRBJ2-1, with D possibly TRBD1 on 5 matching bases. CDR1 is ENHRY, CDR2 SYGVKD, per germline. The V end was cut by 2 bases, the J end by 5 bases, with 13 bases between. There are 15 residues in the CDR3.

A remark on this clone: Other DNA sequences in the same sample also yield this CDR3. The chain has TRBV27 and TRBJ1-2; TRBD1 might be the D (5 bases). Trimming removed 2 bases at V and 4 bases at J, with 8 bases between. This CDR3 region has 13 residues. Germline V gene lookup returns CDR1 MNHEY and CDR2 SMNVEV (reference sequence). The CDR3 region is CASSLGGTYGYTF. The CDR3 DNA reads TGTGCCAGCAGTTTAGGGGGGACCTATGGCTACACCTTC.

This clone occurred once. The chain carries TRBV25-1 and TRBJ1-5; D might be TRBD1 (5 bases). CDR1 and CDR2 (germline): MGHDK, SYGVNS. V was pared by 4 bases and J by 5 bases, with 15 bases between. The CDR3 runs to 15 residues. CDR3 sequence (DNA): TGTGCCAGCAGTGCGGGGGTCCGGGGCGATCAGCCCCAGCATTTT. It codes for CASSAGVRGDQPQHF. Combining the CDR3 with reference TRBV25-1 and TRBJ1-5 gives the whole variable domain EADIYQTPRYLVIGTGKKITLECSQTMGHDKMYWYQQDPGMELHLIHYSYGVNSTEKGDLSSESTVSRIRTEHFPLTLESARPSHTSQYLCASSAGVRGDQPQHFGDGTRLSIL.